These 20 T cell receptor beta chains originate from one sample sequenced in a study of blood T cell repertoires in COVID-19. Using immunoSEQ multiplex PCR, the repertoire was profiled, and TCRdb retains in-frame clones only, with some absent. Of 150,000 to 200,000 clones in the sample, around four fifths were seen once. Input material: peripheral blood. Receptor source: a man aged 65 to 79 with acute or convalescent COVID-19.

This clone was recorded once. V is TRBV29-1 and J is TRBJ2-1; D may be TRBD2 (6 bases). The CDR3 length is 12 residues. Germline CDR1 and CDR2: SQVTM and ANQGSEA. With 4 bases removed from V and 6 bases from J, the gap between germline ends came to 10 bases. In DNA form, the CDR3 reads TGCAGCGTTGGGGAGGCGATCAATGAGCAGTTCTTC. It encodes CSVGEAINEQFF.

The chain recombines TRBV15 with TRBJ1-4; 7 nucleotides align to TRBD1. The CDR3 is 16 amino acids. Per the germline V gene, CDR1 is LNHNV and CDR2 is YYDKDF (reference sequence). V was clipped by 5 bases and J by 12 bases; unmatched bases: 18. The CDR3 DNA follows: TGTGCCACCAGCGGAAGACAGGGACTTAGAGAGGGGGAACTGTTTTTT. This sequence encodes CATSGRQGLREGELFF. Full variable domain (missing parts from reference TRBV15 and TRBJ1-4): DAMVIQNPRYQVTQFGKPVTLSCSQTLNHNVMYWYQQKSSQAPKLLFHYYDKDFNNEADTPDNFQSRRPNTSFCFLDIRSPGLGDTAMYLCATSGRQGLREGELFFGSGTQLSVL.

This clone occurred once. The chain recombines TRBV11-2 with TRBJ1-2; TRBD1 agrees at 7 bases. V lost 5 bases and J lost 3; bases outside the gene matches: 3. CDR3 length: 13 amino acids. Germline values: CDR1 SGHAT, CDR2 FQNNGV. The CDR3 sequence is CASSPGTDYGYTF. Written as DNA, the CDR3 is TGTGCCAGCAGCCCTGGGACAGACTATGGCTACACCTTC.

This clone has only one observation. This chain uses TRBV7-2 with TRBJ2-5; D is perhaps TRBD1 (6 bases). The germline CDR1 and CDR2 sequences are SGHTA and FQGNSA. The V and J ends lost 1 base and 1 base respectively, with 13 bases between them. The CDR3 is 16 residues long. The CDR3 region has the DNA TGTGCCAGCAGCTTAGTTGATAGGGGGATCCAAGAGACCCAGTACTTC. This translates into CASSLVDRGIQETQYF.

This chain's CDR3 is CATSDLGQGNGYTF. In nucleotides, the CDR3 is TGTGCCACCAGTGATTTGGGACAGGGGAACGGCTACACCTTC. The V call is TRBV24-1, the J call TRBJ1-2; 9 bases are shared with TRBD1. CDR1 and CDR2 from the germline V gene are KGHDR and SFDVKD. This CDR3 has 14 amino acids. The V and J ends lost 0 bases and 8 bases, in that order; junction bases with no gene match: 3.

In this sample, this clone turned up once. This chain uses TRBV28 with TRBJ1-2; 7 bases map to TRBD1. V was clipped by 8 bases and J by 5 bases; unmatched bases: 5. The germline V gene encodes CDR1 MDHEN and CDR2 SYDVKM. The CDR3 is 12 residues long. In DNA, the CDR3 is TGTGCCAGCTGTGGACAGGCTTATGGCTACACCTTC. Its translation: CASCGQAYGYTF.

The rearrangement uses TRBV10-3 and TRBJ2-3; 11 nucleotides line up with TRBD1. After removal of 6 bases from V and 1 base from J, the junction contained 3 bases not matched to a gene. The CDR3 spans 15 residues. Germline V gene lookup returns CDR1 ENHRY and CDR2 SYGVKD. The CDR3 region has the DNA TGTGCCATCAGACCGGGACAGGGGGGCACAGATACGCAGTATTTT. Translation: CAIRPGQGGTDTQYF.

This chain connects TRBV2 to TRBJ1-1, with 8 bases aligning to TRBD1. Losses at the gene ends were 5 bases for V and 4 bases for J; bases not matched to a gene: 3. Germline V gene lookup returns CDR1 SNHLY and CDR2 FYNNEI. This CDR3 is built from 13 residues. The CDR3 spells CASSTGGRTEAFF. The CDR3 DNA sequence: TGTGCCAGCAGTACAGGGGGGCGCACTGAAGCTTTCTTT.

The chain employs TRBV12-3 or TRBV12-4 and TRBJ1-2; 7 bases match TRBD1. V trimming: 5 bases; J trimming: 4 bases; junction bases outside the gene matches: 4. The CDR3 runs to 13 residues. The CDR3 DNA is TGTGCCAGCAGTCGGACAGGCCGCTATGGCTACACCTTC. Translated, it gives CASSRTGRYGYTF.

V usage is TRBV11-3 and J usage is TRBJ2-1, with 8 bases lining up with TRBD2. The junction had 17 bases not matched to a gene; V was cut back by 4 bases and J by 12 bases. The CDR3 runs 16 residues. Germline V gene data show CDR1 as SGHNT and CDR2 as YENEEA. The CDR3 loop reads CASSSSGGLGGSPQFF. CDR3 coding DNA: TGTGCCAGCAGCTCAAGCGGGGGCCTTGGAGGGAGCCCGCAGTTCTTC.

This chain uses TRBV7-2 with TRBJ2-3; 7 bases align to TRBD1. Germline lookup yields CDR1 SGHTA and CDR2 FQGNSA. The CDR3 is 18 amino acids. V lost 4 bases and J lost 0; bases outside the gene matches: 13. In nucleotides, the CDR3 is TGTGCCAGCAGCTCGAGCCCCAGGACAGGTCTAAGCACAGATACGCAGTATTTT. Encoded protein: CASSSSPRTGLSTDTQYF.

The chain couples TRBV6-6 to TRBJ1-3; possible D gene TRBD1, 6 bases. The CDR3 is 14 residues long. Germline values: CDR1 MNHNY, CDR2 SVGAGI (reference sequence). V gave up 7 bases and J gave up 2 bases, with 12 bases separating them. In DNA form, the CDR3 reads TGTGCCAGCAATATACAGGGACCTGGAAACACCATATATTTT. Translating it yields CASNIQGPGNTIYF.

The chain employs TRBV21-1 and TRBJ1-2; the DNA was not used to check the table's D call, TRBD1. TRBV21-1 is a recognized pseudogene. The CDR3 totals 14 residues. The CDR3 region is CTSSSPTGAYGYTF. Written as DNA, the CDR3 is TGTACCAGCAGCAGCCCGACAGGGGCCTATGGCTACACCTTC.

V usage is TRBV9 and J usage is TRBJ1-1; D is unclear. The ends were cut back, 0 bases at V and 4 bases at J, with 13 bases in the middle. Germline V gene lookup returns CDR1 SGDLS and CDR2 YYNGEE. The CDR3 runs 15 residues. The CDR3 DNA is TGTGCCAGCAGCGTAGTTCCTGAGGAAAGCACTGAAGCTTTCTTT. This encodes CASSVVPEESTEAFF. Together with reference TRBV9 and TRBJ1-1, the CDR3 gives the full variable domain: DSGVTQTPKHLITATGQRVTLRCSPRSGDLSVYWYQQSLDQGLQFLIQYYNGEERAKGNILERFSAQQFPDLHSELNLSSLELGDSALYFCASSVVPEESTEAFFGQGTRLTVV.

This clone was seen a few times. The J gene is TRBJ1-2, the V gene TRBV2, with TRBD1 as a possible D gene (5 bases). Germline V gives CDR1 SNHLY, CDR2 FYNNEI. The CDR3 has 16 residues. V lost 4 bases to trimming and J lost 1 base, with 16 bases between them. The CDR3 is CASSGGVRRNNYGYTF. In DNA, the CDR3 is TGTGCCAGCAGTGGGGGGGTCAGGAGAAATAACTATGGCTACACCTTC.

CDR3 amino acids: CASSPQEVLSYEQYF. In DNA form, the CDR3 reads TGTGCCAGCTCACCCCAGGAGGTGTTGTCCTACGAGCAGTACTTC. The J gene is TRBJ2-7, the V gene TRBV18, with TRBD2 as a possible D gene (5 bases). V was shortened by 3 bases and J by 1 base, with 13 bases between the two germline ends. The CDR3 sequence is 15 residues long. CDR1 is KGHSH and CDR2 is LQKENI in the germline V gene.

At least ten counts were recorded for this clone. The chain carries TRBV11-2 and TRBJ2-1; D uncertain. There are 13 residues in the CDR3. The V gene's germline CDR1 is SGHAT and CDR2 FQNNGV. The ends were cut back, 1 base at V and 7 bases at J, with 8 bases in the middle. The chain's CDR3 is CASSLVAGNEQFF. CDR3 nucleotide sequence: TGTGCCAGCAGCTTAGTCGCAGGAAATGAGCAGTTCTTC. Complete variable domain (other parts from reference TRBV11-2 and TRBJ2-1): EAGVAQSPRYKIIEKRQSVAFWCNPISGHATLYWYQQILGQGPKLLIQFQNNGVVDDSQLPKDRFSAERLKGVDSTLKIQPAKLEDSAVYLCASSLVAGNEQFFGPGTRLTVL.

The gene calls are TRBV10-3 and TRBJ1-2, with 9 positions matching TRBD1. V lost 6 bases, J lost 4 bases, and 3 bases stayed unmatched. Germline V lookup: CDR1 ENHRY, CDR2 SYGVKD. The CDR3 is 13 residues long. This chain's CDR3 is CAIRTTGGYGYTF. For the CDR3, the DNA is TGTGCCATCAGGACGACAGGGGGCTATGGCTACACCTTC.

By sample share, this clone is medium-sized (0.01 to 0.1%). V gene TRBV7-9 combines with J gene TRBJ2-7, with 7 bases lining up with TRBD2. This CDR3 spans 15 amino acids. CDR1 is SEHNR and CDR2 is FQNEAQ in the germline V gene (reference sequence). The V and J ends lost 4 bases and 6 bases, in that order; junction bases with no gene match: 12. The CDR3 protein is CASSSTQAGLTEQYF. The CDR3 nucleotides read TGTGCCAGCAGCTCCACCCAAGCGGGGCTCACCGAGCAGTACTTC.

The chain carries TRBV6-5 and TRBJ1-2; 8 bases fit TRBD1. The germline gives CDR1 MNHEY, CDR2 SVGAGI. The CDR3 sequence is 15 residues long. The V gene end was trimmed by 2 bases and the J gene end by 4 bases; junction bases not matched to a gene: 6. The CDR3 bases are TGTGCCAGCAGTTACACACAGGGGGGCGTCTATGGCTACACCTTC. This codes for CASSYTQGGVYGYTF.